Following are 30 T cell receptor beta chains from one sample sequenced in a study of blood T cell repertoires in COVID-19. Some clones are missing from TCRdb's copy, which holds only in-frame ones; the method was immunoSEQ multiplex PCR. The repertoire holds roughly 160,000 clones, about 87% seen once, with 9% to 12% in the top ten. Material for sequencing was peripheral blood. Every receptor here comes from a woman aged 65 to 85 with COVID-19, enrolled during active disease.

The rearrangement uses TRBV5-1 and TRBJ2-3; D is unclear. CDR1 and CDR2 (germline): SGHRS, YFSETQ. This CDR3 comprises 13 residues. The V end lost 1 base, the J end lost 5 bases, and 8 bases lay between the germline ends. CDR3: CASSLKSLDTQYF. The CDR3, as DNA: TGCGCCAGCAGCTTGAAGAGCCTAGATACGCAGTATTTT.

V and J are TRBV4-1 and TRBJ1-1, with D possibly being TRBD1 (5 bases). The CDR3 totals 14 residues. The germline V gene has CDR1 MGHRA and CDR2 YSYEKL. V gave up 0 bases and J gave up 6 bases, with 11 bases separating them. The CDR3 nucleotides are TGCGCCAGCAGCCAAGATTTCTGGGGGGCTGAAGCTTTCTTT. Its translation is CASSQDFWGAEAFF.

This chain uses TRBV29-1 with TRBJ2-4; weak D call: TRBD1 (6 bases). The CDR3 spans 15 residues. Germline CDR1 SQVTM, CDR2 ANQGSEA. Trimming left V 0 bases short and J 7 bases short, with 16 bases between. CDR3 coding DNA: TGCAGCGTTGAAGATTTCCGACTGAGGGGGAACATTCAGTACTTC. It encodes CSVEDFRLRGNIQYF.

V is TRBV5-1 and J is TRBJ2-1, with TRBD1 matching 8 bases. The length of the CDR3 is 16 residues. CDR1 and CDR2 from the germline V gene are SGHRS and YFSETQ. The J segment lost 3 bases and the V segment lost 0 bases, leaving 5 bases of the junction unmatched. The CDR3 DNA sequence: TGCGCCAGCAGCTTGGGGGCGGGACAGGACTACAATGAGCAGTTCTTC. It specifies CASSLGAGQDYNEQFF.

This chain connects TRBV19 to TRBJ2-5; 7 nucleotides line up with TRBD2. This CDR3 is 16 amino acids long. The trim removed 4 bases at V and 4 bases at J, leaving 12 bases unmatched. The germline V gene encodes CDR1 LNHDA and CDR2 SQIVND (reference sequence). The CDR3 DNA is TGTGCCAGTAGTAGGACTAGTGATAGCACAATAGAGACCCAGTACTTC. Translation gives CASSRTSDSTIETQYF.

Written as DNA, the CDR3 is TGTGCCTGGAGTTCGGGTCAGTTAGTCTCGGAGACCCAGTACTTC. It yields the protein CAWSSGQLVSETQYF. This sequence joins TRBV30 and TRBJ2-5; D ambiguous. CDR3 length: 15 amino acids. V gave up 2 bases and J gave up 5 bases, with 18 bases separating them. Germline V CDR1 and CDR2: GTSNPN, SVGIG (reference sequence).

CDR3 amino acids: CASSPLSLQGRRTEAFF. CDR3 nucleotides: TGTGCCAGCTCACCTTTGAGCCTACAGGGGAGGCGCACTGAAGCTTTCTTT. This chain uses TRBV18 with TRBJ1-1, with TRBD1 matching 7 bases. Unmatched junction bases numbered 14, after V lost 3 bases and J lost 4 bases. CDR1 KGHSH and CDR2 LQKENI come from the germline V gene. This CDR3 has 17 residues. Full variable domain (remainder filled in from reference TRBV18 and TRBJ1-1): NAGVMQNPRHLVRRRGQEARLRCSPMKGHSHVYWYRQLPEEGLKFMVYLQKENIIDESGMPKERFSAEFPKEGPSILRIQQVVRGDSAAYFCASSPLSLQGRRTEAFFGQGTRLTVV.

This chain uses TRBV28 with TRBJ1-2; no definite D call. The V end was cut by 7 bases, the J end by 4 bases, with 16 bases between. Germline values: CDR1 MDHEN, CDR2 SYDVKM. This CDR3 has 14 amino acids. The CDR3 is CASIDGAFLYGYTF. The CDR3 region has the DNA TGTGCCAGCATCGACGGAGCATTCCTCTATGGCTACACCTTC.

The chain uses TRBV2 and TRBJ2-5; tentatively, D is TRBD1 (6 bases). The CDR3 length is 16 residues. V was shortened by 6 bases and J by 1 base, with 18 bases between the two germline ends. In germline, CDR1 is SNHLY, CDR2 FYNNEI. CDR3 region: CASSSPFDRPQETQYF. DNA of the CDR3: TGTGCCAGCAGCTCACCGTTCGACAGGCCCCAAGAGACCCAGTACTTC.

The genes are TRBV28 and TRBJ1-1; perhaps TRBD1 as D (5 bases). This CDR3 spans 11 amino acids. Between the trimmed V and J ends, which lost 7 bases and 7 bases, there was a span of 10 bases. The germline V gene has CDR1 MDHEN and CDR2 SYDVKM. CDR3 bases: TGTGCCAGCATTGGGAGGGGTGAAGCTTTCTTT. As protein: CASIGRGEAFF.

V gene TRBV18 combines with J gene TRBJ1-2, with D unclear. Germline assignment: CDR1 KGHSH and CDR2 LQKENI. This CDR3 contains 12 residues. The germline V and J ends were trimmed by 11 bases and 3 bases, with 13 bases remaining between them. CDR3 coding DNA: TGTGCCTCCCGAGGGTCAGACTATGGCTACACCTTC. Its translation is CASRGSDYGYTF.

This clone came up once. The chain is built from TRBV3-1 (or the pseudogene TRBV3-2) and TRBJ2-7; a weak D match, TRBD2 (6 bases). Germline values: CDR1 LGHDT, CDR2 YNNKEL (reference sequence). Trimming took 3 bases from V and 0 from J, leaving 15 bases between them. This CDR3 comprises 16 residues. In nucleotides, the CDR3 is TGTGCCAGCAGCCATTCCCTTGGGGACTTCTCCTACGAGCAGTACTTC. Translated, it gives CASSHSLGDFSYEQYF.

V usage is TRBV28 and J usage is TRBJ2-2; TRBD2 matches at 8 bases. The CDR3 is 15 amino acids. From germline, CDR1 is MDHEN and CDR2 SYDVKM. V lost 4 bases and J lost 3; bases outside the gene matches: 4. CDR3 sequence (DNA): TGTGCCAGCAGTTACGGGGGGGCCTACACCGGGGAGCTGTTTTTT. This sequence encodes CASSYGGAYTGELFF.

Written as DNA, the CDR3 is TGTGCCAGCAGCTTGGCAGTTGGAGCTGAAGCTTTCTTT. Encoded protein: CASSLAVGAEAFF. This chain connects TRBV5-4 to TRBJ1-1; D unclear. V lost 0 bases and J 6 bases, leaving 9 bases between the germline ends. Per the germline V gene, CDR1 is SGHNT and CDR2 is YYREEE (reference sequence). The length of the CDR3 is 13 residues.

The rearrangement joins TRBV5-1 to TRBJ1-5; D is possibly TRBD1 (5 bases). Deletions cut 2 bases from V and 4 bases from J, with 10 bases between. The CDR3 runs 14 residues. Per germline, CDR1 SGHRS and CDR2 YFSETQ. CDR3 DNA: TGCGCCAGCAGCTTTGGGGACTCAAATCAGCCCCAGCATTTT. Its protein product is CASSFGDSNQPQHF. Based on the CDR3 plus reference TRBV5-1 and TRBJ1-5, the full variable domain is KAGVTQTPRYLIKTRGQQVTLSCSPISGHRSVSWYQQTPGQGLQFLFEYFSETQRNKGNFPGRFSGRQFSNSRSEMNVSTLELGDSALYLCASSFGDSNQPQHFGDGTRLSIL.

This clone was counted once. The junction does not match germline at one end; this may be a read error. The chain recombines TRBV6-1 with TRBJ1-6, with 7 bases matching TRBD1. CDR1 MNHNS and CDR2 SASEGT come from the germline V gene. The CDR3 totals 17 residues. This chain's CDR3 is CASREGQVSSYNSPLHF. CDR3 nucleotide sequence: TGTGCCAGCAGGGAAGGACAGGTCAGCTCCTATAATTCACCCCTCCACTTT.

V usage is TRBV5-1 and J usage is TRBJ2-4, with D perhaps matching TRBD1 (5 bases). Germline CDR1 SGHRS, CDR2 YFSETQ. V was cut by 2 bases and J by 3 bases, with 12 bases left in between. CDR3 size: 15 residues. The CDR3, as DNA: TGCGCCAGCAGCTTAGGCCAGGGTGTCAAAAACATTCAGTACTTC. This sequence encodes CASSLGQGVKNIQYF.

CDR3 in amino acids: CASAGTAYGYTF. The CDR3 DNA sequence: TGCGCCAGCGCCGGGACAGCCTATGGCTACACCTTC. This rearrangement joins TRBV5-1 to TRBJ1-2; 7 bases match TRBD1. Germline loops: CDR1 SGHRS, CDR2 YFSETQ. V shed 7 bases and J 4 bases; nucleotides not matched to a gene: 4. This CDR3 region has 12 residues. The full variable domain, in which reference TRBV5-1 and TRBJ1-2 provide the parts outside the CDR3, is KAGVTQTPRYLIKTRGQQVTLSCSPISGHRSVSWYQQTPGQGLQFLFEYFSETQRNKGNFPGRFSGRQFSNSRSEMNVSTLELGDSALYLCASAGTAYGYTFGSGTRLTVV.

This chain joins TRBV27 and TRBJ2-3; 8 positions match TRBD2. This CDR3 contains 14 residues. V shed 11 bases and J 3 bases; nucleotides not matched to a gene: 10. CDR1 is MNHEY, CDR2 SMNVEV, per germline (reference sequence). CDR3: CASGGAWTTDTQYF. DNA of the CDR3: TGTGCCTCCGGGGGGGCCTGGACTACAGATACGCAGTATTTT.

The table lists this clone with a few counts. This chain links TRBV6-4 with TRBJ1-2; 9 bases are a match to TRBD1. CDR1 is MRHNA and CDR2 is SNTAGT in the germline V gene. V trimming: 5 bases; J trimming: 8 bases; junction bases outside the gene matches: 12. There are 15 residues in the CDR3. The CDR3 sequence: CASSYTRDRVYGYTF. CDR3 bases: TGTGCCAGCAGTTATACCCGGGACAGGGTTTACGGCTACACCTTC.

The genes are TRBV5-1 and TRBJ2-5, with 8 bases matching TRBD2. The CDR3 covers 14 residues. Germline CDR1 and CDR2: SGHRS and YFSETQ. V dropped 4 bases and J dropped 5; count of bases not matched to a gene: 7. The CDR3 sequence: CASSRAGAGETQYF. For the CDR3, the DNA is TGCGCCAGCAGCAGAGCGGGGGCTGGGGAGACCCAGTACTTC.

The chain combines TRBV25-1 with TRBJ1-1; 8 bases match TRBD1. CDR3 length equals 12 residues. Germline V gene data show CDR1 as MGHDK and CDR2 as SYGVNS. The V and J ends lost 4 bases and 6 bases, in that order; junction bases with no gene match: 1. For the CDR3, the DNA is TGTGCCAGCAGTGGACAGGGGCCTGAAGCTTTCTTT. Its protein product is CASSGQGPEAFF.

This clone appeared once. The chain recombines TRBV7-3 with TRBJ2-3, with 10 bases fitting TRBD2. The CDR3 runs to 16 residues. After removal of 2 bases from V and 2 bases from J, the junction contained 4 bases not matched to a gene. Germline V gives CDR1 SGHTA, CDR2 FQGTGA. CDR3 nucleotide sequence: TGTGCCAGCAGCTTAGTAGCGGGGGGCGCCACAGATACGCAGTATTTT. Translated: CASSLVAGGATDTQYF.

The chain joins TRBV3-1 (or the pseudogene TRBV3-2) to TRBJ1-2; TRBD1 aligns across 8 bases. CDR1 is LGHDT, CDR2 YNNKEL, per germline (reference sequence). The CDR3 consists of 12 residues. V trimming: 8 bases; J trimming: 8 bases; junction bases outside the gene matches: 7. CDR3 DNA sequence: TGTGCCAGCGAAGACAGGGGAGGGGGCTACACCTTC. Amino acids: CASEDRGGGYTF.

The chain recombines TRBV5-1 with TRBJ2-3, with D possibly being TRBD2 (6 bases). Trimming took 0 bases from V and 6 from J, leaving 14 bases between them. Per germline, CDR1 SGHRS and CDR2 YFSETQ. The CDR3 is 15 residues long. The CDR3 nucleotides read TGCGCCAGCAGCTTGGCCGGCCTAGCGTTGGATACGCAGTATTTT. It is translated as CASSLAGLALDTQYF.

The sample holds a few counts of this clone. This chain links TRBV28 with TRBJ1-3, with a possible D match to TRBD1 (6 bases). The germline V gene has CDR1 MDHEN and CDR2 SYDVKM. The CDR3 has 14 amino acids. Trimming removed 11 bases at V and 4 bases at J, with 18 bases between. The CDR3 DNA sequence: TGTGCCCACAGGCCGGCAGGGGTAGGAAACACCATATATTTT. Translation gives CAHRPAGVGNTIYF.

The chain carries TRBV28 and TRBJ1-2, with D possibly being TRBD1 (6 bases). This CDR3 spans 15 amino acids. With 10 bases removed from V and 4 bases from J, the gap between germline ends came to 22 bases. The germline gives CDR1 MDHEN, CDR2 SYDVKM. For the CDR3, the DNA is TGTGCCACTTACCACAGGGAGAGTTGGGTCTATGGCTACACCTTC. Its translation is CATYHRESWVYGYTF.

The V gene is TRBV5-4, the J gene TRBJ1-1; tentatively, D is TRBD1 (5 bases). The ends were cut back, 0 bases at V and 5 bases at J, with 14 bases in the middle. The CDR3 sequence is 15 residues long. Germline V gene data show CDR1 as SGHNT and CDR2 as YYREEE (reference sequence). CDR3 protein: CASSLAGGRWTEAFF. CDR3 sequence (DNA): TGTGCCAGCAGCTTGGCCGGGGGAAGATGGACTGAAGCTTTCTTT.

V gene TRBV2 combines with J gene TRBJ2-7, with D perhaps matching TRBD2 (6 bases). V shed 7 bases and J shed 5 bases, with 15 bases lying between them. This CDR3 comprises 13 residues. Germline CDR1 is SNHLY and CDR2 is FYNNEI. CDR3 DNA: TGTGCCAGCAACTCGGAGGGAATCCACGAGCAGTACTTC. This codes for CASNSEGIHEQYF.

This clone was observed a single time. The chain employs TRBV2 and TRBJ2-1; D is possibly TRBD1 (6 bases). Germline V lookup: CDR1 SNHLY, CDR2 FYNNEI. The CDR3 is 12 residues long. Between the trimmed V and J ends, which lost 7 bases and 7 bases, there was a span of 11 bases. The CDR3 here is CASIPDRNEQFF. CDR3 sequence (DNA): TGTGCCAGCATCCCCGACAGGAATGAGCAGTTCTTC.